The clone carrying this T cell receptor beta chain has a count of ten or more. Its specificity is unknown. This entry comes from a study of tumor and adjacent non-tumor tissue in lung cancer. Study-wide findings and caveats: Top 100 clones took a larger repertoire share in normal lung. TCR diversity was significantly greater in tumor than normal lung tissue.

A modified ARM-PCR protocol with three rounds of nested PCR amplified TCRbeta. TCRdb ran MiXCR on the multiplex PCR reads and lists one entry per CDR3 protein. The table shows 220,000 or so distinct CDR3 sequences, with over 55% occurring only once. V lost 5 bases and J lost 0; bases outside the gene matches: 10. Germline V gene data show CDR1 as MGHRA and CDR2 as YSYEKL. The CDR3 is 17 residues long. RNA was extracted from bulk tissue without any cell sorting. Donors were chemotherapy-naive, newly diagnosed lung cancer surgical patients in China, August–late 2014. This receptor was obtained from a man aged 55 to 70 with non-small cell lung cancer. The rearrangement links TRBV4-1 to TRBJ1-2; 9 nucleotides line up with TRBD1. What was sequenced was lung tumor tissue. The CDR3 sequence is CASSSRTGALPNYGYTF. For the CDR3, the DNA is TGCGCCAGCAGCTCTAGGACAGGGGCCTTACCTAACTATGGCTACACCTTC.